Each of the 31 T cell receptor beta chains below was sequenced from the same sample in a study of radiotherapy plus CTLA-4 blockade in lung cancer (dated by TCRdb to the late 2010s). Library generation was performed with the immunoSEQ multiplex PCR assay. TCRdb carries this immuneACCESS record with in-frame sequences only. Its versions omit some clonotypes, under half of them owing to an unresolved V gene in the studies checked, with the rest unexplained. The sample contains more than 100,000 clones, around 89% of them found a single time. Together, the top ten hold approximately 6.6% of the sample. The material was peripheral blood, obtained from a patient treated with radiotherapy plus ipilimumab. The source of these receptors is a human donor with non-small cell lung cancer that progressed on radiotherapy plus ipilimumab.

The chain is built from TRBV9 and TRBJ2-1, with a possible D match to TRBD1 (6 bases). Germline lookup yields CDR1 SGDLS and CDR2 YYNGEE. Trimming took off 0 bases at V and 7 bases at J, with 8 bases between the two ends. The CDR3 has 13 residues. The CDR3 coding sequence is TGTGCCAGCAGCGTAGCCAGGGGAAATGAGCAGTTCTTC. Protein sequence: CASSVARGNEQFF. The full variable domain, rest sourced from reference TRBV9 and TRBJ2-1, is DSGVTQTPKHLITATGQRVTLRCSPRSGDLSVYWYQQSLDQGLQFLIQYYNGEERAKGNILERFSAQQFPDLHSELNLSSLELGDSALYFCASSVARGNEQFFGPGTRLTVL.

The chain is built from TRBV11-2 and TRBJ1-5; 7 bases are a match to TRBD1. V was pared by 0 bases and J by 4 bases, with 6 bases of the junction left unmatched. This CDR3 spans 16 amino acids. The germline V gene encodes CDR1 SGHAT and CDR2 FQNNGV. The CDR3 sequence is CASSLEGRGGNQPQHF. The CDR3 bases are TGTGCCAGCAGCTTAGAAGGCAGGGGGGGTAATCAGCCCCAGCATTTT.

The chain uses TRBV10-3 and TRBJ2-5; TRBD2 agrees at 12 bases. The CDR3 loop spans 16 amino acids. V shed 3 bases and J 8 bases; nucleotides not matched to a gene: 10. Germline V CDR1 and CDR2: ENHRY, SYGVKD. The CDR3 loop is CAISETSGRSQVTQYF. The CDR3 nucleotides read TGTGCCATCAGTGAAACTAGCGGGAGGAGCCAAGTTACCCAGTACTTC.

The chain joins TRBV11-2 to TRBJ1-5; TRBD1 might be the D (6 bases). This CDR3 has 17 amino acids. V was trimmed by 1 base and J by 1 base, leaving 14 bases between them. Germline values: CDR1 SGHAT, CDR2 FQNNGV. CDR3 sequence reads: CASSLGVGAESNQPQHF. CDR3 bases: TGTGCCAGCAGCTTAGGCGTGGGGGCGGAAAGCAATCAGCCCCAGCATTTT.

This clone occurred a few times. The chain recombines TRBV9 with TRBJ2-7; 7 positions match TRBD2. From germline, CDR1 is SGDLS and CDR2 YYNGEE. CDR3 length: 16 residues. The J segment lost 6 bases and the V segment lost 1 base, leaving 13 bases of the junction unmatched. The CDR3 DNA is TGTGCCAGCAGCGTATCCGGTTCTAGCGGCCCTAGCGAGCAGTACTTC. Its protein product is CASSVSGSSGPSEQYF. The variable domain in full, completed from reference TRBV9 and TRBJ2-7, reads DSGVTQTPKHLITATGQRVTLRCSPRSGDLSVYWYQQSLDQGLQFLIQYYNGEERAKGNILERFSAQQFPDLHSELNLSSLELGDSALYFCASSVSGSSGPSEQYFGPGTRLTVT.

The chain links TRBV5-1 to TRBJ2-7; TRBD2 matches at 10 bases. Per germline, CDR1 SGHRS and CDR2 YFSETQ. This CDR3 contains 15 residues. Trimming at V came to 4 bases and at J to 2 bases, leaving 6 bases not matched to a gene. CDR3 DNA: TGCGCCAGCAGCCCCGGACTAGCGGCCACCTACGAGCAGTACTTC. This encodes CASSPGLAATYEQYF.

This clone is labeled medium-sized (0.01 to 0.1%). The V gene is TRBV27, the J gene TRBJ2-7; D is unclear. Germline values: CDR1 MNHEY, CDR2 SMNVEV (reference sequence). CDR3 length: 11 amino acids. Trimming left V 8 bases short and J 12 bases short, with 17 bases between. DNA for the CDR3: TGTGCCAGCTCCGAGGCCAGTTCTTGGTACTTC. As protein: CASSEASSWYF.

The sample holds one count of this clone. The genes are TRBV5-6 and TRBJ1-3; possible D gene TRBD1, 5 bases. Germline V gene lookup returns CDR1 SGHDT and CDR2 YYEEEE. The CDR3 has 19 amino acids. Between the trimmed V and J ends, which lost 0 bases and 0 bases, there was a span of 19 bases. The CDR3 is CASSLADGAAGASGNTIYF. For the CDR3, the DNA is TGTGCCAGCAGCTTGGCCGATGGGGCTGCTGGGGCCTCTGGAAACACCATATATTTT.

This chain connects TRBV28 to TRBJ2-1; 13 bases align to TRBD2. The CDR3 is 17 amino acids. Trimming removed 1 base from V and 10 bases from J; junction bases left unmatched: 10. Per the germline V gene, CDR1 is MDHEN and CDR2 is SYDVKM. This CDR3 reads CASSLSGLAGPGKEQFF. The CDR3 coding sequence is TGTGCCAGCAGTTTATCGGGACTAGCGGGGCCCGGCAAGGAGCAGTTCTTC.

CDR3 nucleotide sequence: TGCGCCAGCAGGAAGCTTTCCAGCTCCTACGAGCAGTACTTC. It yields the protein CASRKLSSSYEQYF. V usage is TRBV5-1 and J usage is TRBJ2-7, with no clear D. V was cut by 5 bases and J by 0 bases, with 12 bases left in between. Germline V CDR1 and CDR2: SGHRS, YFSETQ. The CDR3 is 14 residues long.

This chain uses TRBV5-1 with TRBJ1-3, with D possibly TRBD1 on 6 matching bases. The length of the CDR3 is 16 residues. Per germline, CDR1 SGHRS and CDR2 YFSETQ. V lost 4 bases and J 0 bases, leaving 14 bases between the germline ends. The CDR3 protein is CASSPATGSSGNTIYF. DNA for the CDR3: TGCGCCAGCAGCCCCGCAACAGGGTCCTCTGGAAACACCATATATTTT.

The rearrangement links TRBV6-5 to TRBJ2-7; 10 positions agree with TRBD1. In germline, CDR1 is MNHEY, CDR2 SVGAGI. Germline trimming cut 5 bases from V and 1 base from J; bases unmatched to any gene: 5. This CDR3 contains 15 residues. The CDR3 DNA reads TGTGCCAGCAGTGCGACAGGGGGCGGGTCCTACGAGCAGTACTTC. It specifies CASSATGGGSYEQYF.

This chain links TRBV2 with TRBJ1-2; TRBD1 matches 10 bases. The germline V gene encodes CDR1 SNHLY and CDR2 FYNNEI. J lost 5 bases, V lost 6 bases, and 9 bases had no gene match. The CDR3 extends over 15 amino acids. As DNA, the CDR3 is TGTGCCAGCAGCCGACAGGGGGCAGAGGTGTATGGCTACACCTTC. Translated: CASSRQGAEVYGYTF.

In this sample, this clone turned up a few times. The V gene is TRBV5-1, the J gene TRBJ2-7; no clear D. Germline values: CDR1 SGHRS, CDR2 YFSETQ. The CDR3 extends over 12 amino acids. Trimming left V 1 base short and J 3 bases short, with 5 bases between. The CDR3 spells CASSLTFYEQYF. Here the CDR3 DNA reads TGCGCCAGCAGCTTGACTTTCTACGAGCAGTACTTC.

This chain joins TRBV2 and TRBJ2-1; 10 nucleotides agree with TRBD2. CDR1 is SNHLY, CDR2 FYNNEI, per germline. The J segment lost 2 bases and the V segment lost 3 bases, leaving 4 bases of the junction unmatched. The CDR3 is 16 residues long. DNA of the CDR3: TGTGCCAGCAGTGATGGAAGCGGGAGGGCCTACAATGAGCAGTTCTTC. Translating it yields CASSDGSGRAYNEQFF. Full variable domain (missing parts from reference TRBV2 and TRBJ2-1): EPEVTQTPSHQVTQMGQEVILRCVPISNHLYFYWYRQILGQKVEFLVSFYNNEISEKSEIFDDQFSVERPDGSNFTLKIRSTKLEDSAMYFCASSDGSGRAYNEQFFGPGTRLTVL.

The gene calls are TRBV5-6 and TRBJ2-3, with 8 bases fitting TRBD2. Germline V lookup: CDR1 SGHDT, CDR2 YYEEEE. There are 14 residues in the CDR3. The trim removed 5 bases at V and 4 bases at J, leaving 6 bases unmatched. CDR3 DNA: TGTGCCAGCAGTACGAGCGGGAGCGCAGATACGCAGTATTTT. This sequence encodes CASSTSGSADTQYF.

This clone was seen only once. Written as DNA, the CDR3 is TGTGCCAGCAGCTTGGGGGGAGGGAGGACAACAGATACGCAGTATTTT. Its protein is CASSLGGGRTTDTQYF. The chain joins TRBV5-4 to TRBJ2-3; 7 bases are shared with TRBD2. The CDR3 consists of 16 residues. CDR1 and CDR2 from the germline V gene are SGHNT and YYREEE (reference sequence). V was clipped by 0 bases and J by 3 bases; unmatched bases: 7.

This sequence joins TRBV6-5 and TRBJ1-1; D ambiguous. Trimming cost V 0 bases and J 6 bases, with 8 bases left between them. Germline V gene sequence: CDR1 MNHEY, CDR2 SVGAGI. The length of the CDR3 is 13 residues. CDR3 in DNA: TGTGCCAGCAGTTACTCGGCGATGTCTGAAGCTTTCTTT. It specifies CASSYSAMSEAFF.

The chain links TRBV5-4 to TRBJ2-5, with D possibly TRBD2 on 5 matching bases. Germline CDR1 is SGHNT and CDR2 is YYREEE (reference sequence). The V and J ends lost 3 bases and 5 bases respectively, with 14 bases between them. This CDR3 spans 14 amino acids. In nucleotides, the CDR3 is TGTGCCAGCAGCTCGCAAGGGAGTTTTGAGACCCAGTACTTC. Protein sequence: CASSSQGSFETQYF.

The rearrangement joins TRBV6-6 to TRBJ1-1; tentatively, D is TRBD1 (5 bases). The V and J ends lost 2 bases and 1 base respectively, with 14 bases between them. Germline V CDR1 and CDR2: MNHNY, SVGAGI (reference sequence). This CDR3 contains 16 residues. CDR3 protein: CASSYPQGGWNTEAFF. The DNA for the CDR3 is TGTGCCAGCAGTTACCCCCAGGGAGGATGGAACACTGAAGCTTTCTTT.

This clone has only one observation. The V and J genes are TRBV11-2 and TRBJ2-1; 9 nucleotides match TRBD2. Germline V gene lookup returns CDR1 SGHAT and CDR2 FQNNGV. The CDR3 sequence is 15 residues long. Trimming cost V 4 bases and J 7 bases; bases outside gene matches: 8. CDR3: CASSSISGRRNEQFF. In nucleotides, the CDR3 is TGTGCCAGCAGCTCGATTAGCGGGAGAAGGAATGAGCAGTTCTTC. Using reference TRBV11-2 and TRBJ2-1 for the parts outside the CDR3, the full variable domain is EAGVAQSPRYKIIEKRQSVAFWCNPISGHATLYWYQQILGQGPKLLIQFQNNGVVDDSQLPKDRFSAERLKGVDSTLKIQPAKLEDSAVYLCASSSISGRRNEQFFGPGTRLTVL.

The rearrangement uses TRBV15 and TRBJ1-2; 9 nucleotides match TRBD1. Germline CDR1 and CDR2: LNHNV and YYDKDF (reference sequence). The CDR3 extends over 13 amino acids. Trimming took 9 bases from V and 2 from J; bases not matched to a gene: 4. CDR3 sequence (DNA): TGTGCCACTAACAGGGGGCAGAACTATGGCTACACCTTC. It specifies CATNRGQNYGYTF.

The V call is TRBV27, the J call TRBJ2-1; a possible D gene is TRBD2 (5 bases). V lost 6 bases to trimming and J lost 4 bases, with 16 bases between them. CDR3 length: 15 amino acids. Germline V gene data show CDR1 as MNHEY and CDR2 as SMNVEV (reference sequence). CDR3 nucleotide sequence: TGTGCCAGCAGGGGGTTTGGGAGTGGGTACAATGAGCAGTTCTTC. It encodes CASRGFGSGYNEQFF.

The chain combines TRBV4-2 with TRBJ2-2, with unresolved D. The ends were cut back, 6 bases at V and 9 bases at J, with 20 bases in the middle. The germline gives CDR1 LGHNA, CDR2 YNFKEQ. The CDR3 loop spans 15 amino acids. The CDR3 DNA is TGTGCCAGCAGTTCGGGCCCTGGTCAAATCCGGGAGCTGTTTTTT. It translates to CASSSGPGQIRELFF.

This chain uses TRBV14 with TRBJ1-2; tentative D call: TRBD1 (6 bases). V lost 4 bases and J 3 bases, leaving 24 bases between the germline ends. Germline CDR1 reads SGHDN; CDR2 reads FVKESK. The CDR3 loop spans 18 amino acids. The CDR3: CASSPPPDRNGFDYGYTF. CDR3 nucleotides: TGTGCCAGCAGCCCCCCGCCCGACAGGAACGGGTTTGACTATGGCTACACCTTC.

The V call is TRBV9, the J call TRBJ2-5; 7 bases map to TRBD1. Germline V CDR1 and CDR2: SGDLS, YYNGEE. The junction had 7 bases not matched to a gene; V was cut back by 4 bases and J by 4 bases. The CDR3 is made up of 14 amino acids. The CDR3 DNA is TGTGCCAGCAGCATTACCGGGACAGCAGAGACCCAGTACTTC. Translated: CASSITGTAETQYF.

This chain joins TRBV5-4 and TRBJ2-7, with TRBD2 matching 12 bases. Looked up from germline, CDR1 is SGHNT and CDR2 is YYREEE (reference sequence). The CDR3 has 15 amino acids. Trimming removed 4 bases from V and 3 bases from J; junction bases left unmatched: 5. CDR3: CASSRETSGSYEQYF. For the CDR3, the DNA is TGTGCCAGCAGCCGGGAGACTAGCGGGAGCTACGAGCAGTACTTC.

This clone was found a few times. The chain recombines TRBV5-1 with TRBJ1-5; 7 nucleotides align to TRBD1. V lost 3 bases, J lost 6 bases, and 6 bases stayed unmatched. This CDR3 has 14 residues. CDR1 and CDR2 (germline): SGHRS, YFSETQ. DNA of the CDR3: TGCGCCAGCAGCTCTTCAGGGGGGGGTCAGCCCCAGCATTTT. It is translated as CASSSSGGGQPQHF.

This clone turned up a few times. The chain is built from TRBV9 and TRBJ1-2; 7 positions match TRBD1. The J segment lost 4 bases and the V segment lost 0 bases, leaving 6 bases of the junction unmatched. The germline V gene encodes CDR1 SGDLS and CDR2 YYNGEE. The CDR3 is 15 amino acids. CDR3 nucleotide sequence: TGTGCCAGCAGCGTAGGCAGGGGGAATCCCTATGGCTACACCTTC. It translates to CASSVGRGNPYGYTF.

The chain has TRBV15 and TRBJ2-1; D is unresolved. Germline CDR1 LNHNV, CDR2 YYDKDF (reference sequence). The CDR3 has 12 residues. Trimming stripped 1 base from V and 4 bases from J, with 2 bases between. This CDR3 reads CATSRAYNEQFF. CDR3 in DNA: TGTGCCACCAGCAGAGCTTACAATGAGCAGTTCTTC.

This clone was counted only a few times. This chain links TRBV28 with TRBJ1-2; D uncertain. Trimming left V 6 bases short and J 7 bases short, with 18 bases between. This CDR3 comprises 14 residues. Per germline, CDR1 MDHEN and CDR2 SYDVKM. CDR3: CASRPLLGIGGYTF. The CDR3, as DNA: TGTGCCAGCAGGCCCCTCTTAGGGATCGGTGGCTACACCTTC.